This T cell receptor (beta chain) was sequenced during a study of cytomegalovirus exposure and HLA in healthy donors. Study-level background: Earlier, 95 million to 120 million unique TCR beta sequences were recovered from about 200 million T cells by an analysis.

It was with 60 Vbeta and 13 Jbeta primers that the PCR ran. In the study's own analysis: The authors later counted roughly 76 million unique TCR beta chains, about 11 million of them shared. The protocol was immunoSEQ multiplex PCR, while the TCRdb copy is restricted to in-frame clones and leaves out a portion. Clone size and the V and J calls come from that table; the DNA yielded D and trimming. The profile covers approximately 150,000 clones, with around 80% appearing a single time and approximately 7% taken by the ten largest. The receptor comes from a woman in her 30s in good health and CMV-seropositive. What was sequenced was PBMCs.

CDR3 sequence reads: CASSLDRPSTTYEQYF. In DNA, the CDR3 is TGTGCCAGCAGCTTGGACAGACCATCTACCACCTACGAGCAGTACTTC. This chain links TRBV5-4 with TRBJ2-7; D gene unclear. Trimming removed 0 bases at V and 2 bases at J, with 15 bases between. There are 16 residues in the CDR3. Germline V gives CDR1 SGHNT, CDR2 YYREEE (reference sequence).